Sequencing of this T cell receptor (beta chain) was carried out in a study of blood T cell repertoires in COVID-19. Trimming removed 3 bases from V and 3 bases from J; junction bases left unmatched: 7. CDR3 size: 16 residues. Germline V gene sequence: CDR1 LNHDA, CDR2 SQIVND (reference sequence). Only in-frame clones appear in the TCRdb table, and some are missing; sequencing was by immunoSEQ multiplex PCR. Of approximately 330,000 clones listed, approximately 86% were seen once; the top ten hold about 4.2%. The chain uses TRBV19 and TRBJ2-7; 11 nucleotides match TRBD2. Sequencing input: PBMCs or T cells enriched from blood (not recorded which). This clonotype was obtained from a woman between 40 and 55 years old with acute COVID-19. The chain's CDR3 is CASSISGTSGHYEQYF. CDR3 coding DNA: TGTGCCAGTAGTATTTCTGGGACTAGCGGCCACTACGAGCAGTACTTC.